This TCR beta chain emerged from a study of shared clonotypes between healthy human individuals. The CDR3 consists of 15 residues. Germline V CDR1 and CDR2: MNHEY, SMNVEV (reference sequence). Trimming left V 2 bases short and J 3 bases short, with 13 bases between. This table comes from immunoSEQ multiplex PCR, and its TCRdb copy is limited to in-frame clones, with some not included. The sample records 550,000 to 800,000 clones, less than 95% being singletons. The chain has TRBV27 and TRBJ1-2; no firm D call. Sequencing input: memory CD8+ T cells from PBMCs. Subset defined: CD45RO+ cells pooled with CCR7-negative TemRA cells. The source of this sequence is a man younger than 35 in good health. Some clones in this sample may be carry-over from other donors' samples. The DNA of the CDR3 is TGTGCCAGCAGTTTAATACCCCCGCGGGACTATGGCTACACCTTC. Encoded protein: CASSLIPPRDYGYTF.